Shown below are 25 T cell receptor beta chains from a single sample sequenced in a study of cytomegalovirus exposure and HLA in healthy donors. The PCR contained 60 Vbeta and 13 Jbeta primers. Profiling relied on immunoSEQ multiplex PCR, and the TCRdb table lists in-frame clones only, not all of them. In the table there are about 130,000 clones, over 80% of which are singletons. The sequenced sample was PBMCs. These receptors originate from a boy between 10 and 17 years old in good health and CMV-seronegative.

With regard to this clone: One end of the junction varies from germline; a read error may be responsible. The rearrangement uses TRBV18 and TRBJ1-1, with D tentatively TRBD1 (6 bases). Germline values: CDR1 KGHSH, CDR2 LQKENI. This CDR3 is 13 amino acids long. CDR3 nucleotide sequence: TGTGCCAGCTCACCAACAGGGAACTCTGAAGCTTTCTTT. Protein sequence: CASSPTGNSEAFF.

This chain uses TRBV2 with TRBJ1-1, with no clear D. The CDR3 extends over 15 amino acids. V lost 1 base and J lost 1, with 10 bases in between. CDR1 and CDR2 (germline): SNHLY, FYNNEI. The CDR3 DNA follows: TGTGCCAGCAGTGAAGGATTGGGAGGGAACACTGAAGCTTTCTTT. Protein sequence: CASSEGLGGNTEAFF.

CDR3 sequence: CSVAGIDGYTF. The CDR3 nucleotides read TGCAGCGTTGCAGGGATTGACGGCTACACCTTC. This chain joins TRBV29-1 and TRBJ1-2, with D tentatively TRBD1 (5 bases). This CDR3 is built from 11 residues. Germline V CDR1 and CDR2: SQVTM, ANQGSEA. V shed 4 bases and J shed 8 bases, with 11 bases lying between them.

This chain connects TRBV6-1 to TRBJ1-1; 10 bases are shared with TRBD1. Trimming removed 5 bases from V and 6 bases from J; junction bases left unmatched: 9. Germline CDR1 is MNHNS and CDR2 is SASEGT. This CDR3 has 15 residues. The CDR3 spells CASSRTGGAQAEAFF. CDR3 DNA sequence: TGTGCCAGCAGTAGGACAGGGGGGGCGCAGGCTGAAGCTTTCTTT.

Written as DNA, the CDR3 is TGTGCCAGCAGCCGGAAGGACAGGGGGCGAACCGGGGAGCTGTTTTTT. Protein sequence: CASSRKDRGRTGELFF. The rearrangement uses TRBV5-4 and TRBJ2-2; 11 bases fit TRBD1. This CDR3 contains 16 residues. Germline trimming cut 4 bases from V and 5 bases from J; bases unmatched to any gene: 7. Germline assignment: CDR1 SGHNT and CDR2 YYREEE (reference sequence). The entire variable domain, with the rest obtained from reference TRBV5-4 and TRBJ2-2, is as follows: ETGVTQSPTHLIKTRGQQVTLRCSSQSGHNTVSWYQQALGQGPQFIFQYYREEENGRGNFPPRFSGLQFPNYSSELNVNALELDDSALYLCASSRKDRGRTGELFFGEGSRLTVL.

V gene TRBV21-1 combines with J gene TRBJ1-5; TRBD1, the table's D call, was not compared with the DNA. TRBV21-1 is an annotated pseudogene. The length of the CDR3 is 17 residues. The CDR3 sequence: CASSTHIGTGGDQPQHF. The CDR3 DNA follows: TGTGCCAGCAGCACACATATTGGGACAGGGGGCGATCAGCCCCAGCATTTT.

The chain has TRBV2 and TRBJ2-7; 7 bases line up with TRBD1. V lost 6 bases to trimming and J lost 1 base; unmatched junction nucleotides: 6. Germline V gene lookup returns CDR1 SNHLY and CDR2 FYNNEI. The CDR3 is 14 amino acids. For the CDR3, the DNA is TGTGCCAGCAGGCCCCGACAGGGTTCCTACGAGCAGTACTTC. Amino acid sequence: CASRPRQGSYEQYF.

The chain combines TRBV6-1 with TRBJ2-3; D ambiguous. Germline loops: CDR1 MNHNS, CDR2 SASEGT. Trimming cost V 2 bases and J 6 bases, with 12 bases left between them. CDR3 length: 14 residues. The CDR3 here is CASSEKDGWDTQYF. In nucleotides, the CDR3 is TGTGCCAGCAGTGAAAAAGACGGGTGGGATACGCAGTATTTT.

This sequence joins TRBV30 and TRBJ2-1; D possibly corresponds to TRBD2 (6 bases). This CDR3 comprises 16 residues. V was clipped by 3 bases and J by 3 bases, with 18 bases between them. Germline V lookup: CDR1 GTSNPN, CDR2 SVGIG (reference sequence). CDR3 DNA sequence: TGTGCCTGGAGCAATGGGGTTAGCGGACTCTACAATGAGCAGTTCTTC. It encodes CAWSNGVSGLYNEQFF.

This clone is a singleton in its sample. This chain links TRBV5-4 with TRBJ2-1; 12 nucleotides match TRBD2. V shed 4 bases, J shed 1 base, and the junction held 6 bases outside the gene matches. The CDR3 extends over 17 amino acids. Germline V gives CDR1 SGHNT, CDR2 YYREEE (reference sequence). CDR3 nucleotide sequence: TGTGCCAGCAGCACCCCCACTAGCGGGAGGTCCTACAATGAGCAGTTCTTC. This sequence encodes CASSTPTSGRSYNEQFF.

This chain links TRBV27 with TRBJ1-1; 7 bases are a match to TRBD1. Germline values: CDR1 MNHEY, CDR2 SMNVEV (reference sequence). The CDR3 is made up of 15 amino acids. V trimming: 4 bases; J trimming: 6 bases; junction bases outside the gene matches: 11. The CDR3 coding sequence is TGTGCCAGCAGTTCTAGGACAGGCCCGAGGGCTGAAGCTTTCTTT. It codes for CASSSRTGPRAEAFF.

V and J are TRBV15 and TRBJ2-2; 8 nucleotides line up with TRBD2. V trimming: 0 bases; J trimming: 1 base; junction bases outside the gene matches: 1. The CDR3 is made up of 16 amino acids. Germline V gene lookup returns CDR1 LNHNV and CDR2 YYDKDF (reference sequence). This CDR3 reads CATSRDGTRNTGELFF. CDR3 in DNA: TGTGCCACCAGCAGAGATGGGACTAGGAACACCGGGGAGCTGTTTTTT.

The rearrangement links TRBV6-5 to TRBJ1-1, with D unresolved. The CDR3 contains 13 residues. The germline gives CDR1 MNHEY, CDR2 SVGAGI. Trimming shortened V by 5 bases and J by 5 bases, and 12 bases separated the two germline ends. CDR3 bases: TGTGCCAGCAGTCGTCAGTACGGGACTGAAGCTTTCTTT. Translated, it gives CASSRQYGTEAFF.

The sample holds one count of this clone. The genes are TRBV4-2 and TRBJ2-1; D is possibly TRBD2 (6 bases). Germline loops: CDR1 LGHNA, CDR2 YNFKEQ. The CDR3 consists of 15 residues. Between the trimmed V and J ends, which lost 4 bases and 3 bases, there was a span of 13 bases. The CDR3 DNA reads as TGTGCCAGCAGCCCCCTAATAGCGGACTACAATGAGCAGTTCTTC. Translating it yields CASSPLIADYNEQFF.

The rearrangement links TRBV5-1 to TRBJ1-4; a weak D match, TRBD1 (5 bases). The V and J ends lost 2 bases and 6 bases respectively, with 11 bases between them. CDR3 length: 14 residues. CDR1 is SGHRS, CDR2 YFSETQ, per germline. The CDR3 DNA sequence: TGCGCCAGCAGCTTACGGGGACTGGATGAAAAACTGTTTTTT. Translated, it gives CASSLRGLDEKLFF.

This clone was counted between two and nine times. The chain has TRBV5-4 and TRBJ2-1; 10 positions match TRBD2. CDR1 and CDR2 from the germline V gene are SGHNT and YYREEE (reference sequence). There are 15 residues in the CDR3. V lost 4 bases, J lost 4 bases, and 5 bases stayed unmatched. This CDR3 reads CASSGELAGYNEQFF. DNA of the CDR3: TGTGCCAGCAGCGGAGAACTAGCGGGGTACAATGAGCAGTTCTTC.

V is TRBV30 and J is TRBJ2-5; 7 bases map to TRBD2. The V gene end was trimmed by 7 bases and the J gene end by 5 bases; junction bases not matched to a gene: 7. Germline loops: CDR1 GTSNPN, CDR2 SVGIG (reference sequence). CDR3 length equals 12 residues. The CDR3 spells CAFQRDLETQYF. For the CDR3, the DNA is TGTGCCTTTCAGCGGGATTTGGAGACCCAGTACTTC.

Notes on this clone: The sample has other DNA sequences that encode this CDR3 too. This chain links TRBV13 with TRBJ2-3, with unresolved D. Germline loops: CDR1 PRHDT, CDR2 FYEKMQ (reference sequence). V dropped 5 bases and J dropped 5 bases, with 8 bases sitting between them. The CDR3 is 12 amino acids. CDR3 bases: TGTGCCAGCAGCACCCGCGGAGATACGCAGTATTTT. Its protein is CASSTRGDTQYF.

The chain couples TRBV13 to TRBJ2-1; 9 bases match TRBD2. This CDR3 contains 16 residues. The germline CDR1 and CDR2 sequences are PRHDT and FYEKMQ (reference sequence). V lost 5 bases and J lost 3; bases outside the gene matches: 8. CDR3 DNA: TGTGCCAGCAGCCCCAAGACTAGCGGACTCTACAATGAGCAGTTCTTC. Protein sequence: CASSPKTSGLYNEQFF.

This clone appeared once. The rearrangement links TRBV19 to TRBJ2-7; 8 bases fit TRBD1. After removal of 3 bases from V and 5 bases from J, the junction contained 3 bases not matched to a gene. Per the germline V gene, CDR1 is LNHDA and CDR2 is SQIVND (reference sequence). The CDR3 sequence is 13 residues long. CDR3 region: CASSMQGANEQYF. DNA for the CDR3: TGTGCCAGTAGTATGCAGGGGGCAAACGAGCAGTACTTC.

The rearrangement links TRBV2 to TRBJ1-5; perhaps TRBD1 as D (5 bases). The germline gives CDR1 SNHLY, CDR2 FYNNEI. This CDR3 spans 11 amino acids. Trimming left V 6 bases short and J 11 bases short, with 11 bases between. The CDR3 bases are TGTGCCAGCAGCAGGGTCAAGACCCAGCATTTT. It yields the protein CASSRVKTQHF. Drawing the rest from reference TRBV2 and TRBJ1-5, the complete variable domain is EPEVTQTPSHQVTQMGQEVILRCVPISNHLYFYWYRQILGQKVEFLVSFYNNEISEKSEIFDDQFSVERPDGSNFTLKIRSTKLEDSAMYFCASSRVKTQHFGDGTRLSIL.

The rearrangement links TRBV10-3 to TRBJ2-1, with TRBD2 identical over 7 bases. V trimming: 7 bases; J trimming: 10 bases; junction bases outside the gene matches: 16. There are 15 residues in the CDR3. In germline, CDR1 is ENHRY, CDR2 SYGVKD. In DNA form, the CDR3 reads TGTGCCATCACCGAAGCCGGGACTACCAATAGGGAGCAGTTCTTC. Residues: CAITEAGTTNREQFF.

This clone occurred once. Additional DNA sequences in this sample encode the identical CDR3. This sequence joins TRBV19 and TRBJ1-2; possibly TRBD1 for D (6 bases). V was trimmed by 5 bases and J by 7 bases, leaving 11 bases between them. The CDR3 is 12 amino acids. Germline loops: CDR1 LNHDA, CDR2 SQIVND (reference sequence). Written as DNA, the CDR3 is TGTGCCAGTAGTTCAGACAGGTCTGGCTACACCTTC. Amino acids: CASSSDRSGYTF.

V usage is TRBV27 and J usage is TRBJ1-1; D might be TRBD1 (6 bases). Trimming removed 6 bases at V and 1 base at J, with 15 bases between. The germline V gene has CDR1 MNHEY and CDR2 SMNVEV (reference sequence). There are 15 residues in the CDR3. The CDR3 DNA follows: TGTGCCAGCAGGACCCCGACAGGAAAGAACACTGAAGCTTTCTTT. The encoded protein is CASRTPTGKNTEAFF.

J is TRBJ2-5 and V is TRBV11-3; D remains unclear. Trimming left V 1 base short and J 7 bases short, with 7 bases between. The CDR3 totals 12 residues. Germline V lookup: CDR1 SGHNT, CDR2 YENEEA. The CDR3 coding sequence is TGTGCCAGCAGCTTAGCTTCGGGGACCCAGTACTTC. Its protein is CASSLASGTQYF. The variable domain in full, completed from reference TRBV11-3 and TRBJ2-5, reads EAGVVQSPRYKIIEKKQPVAFWCNPISGHNTLYWYLQNLGQGPELLIRYENEEAVDDSQLPKDRFSAERLKGVDSTLKIQPAELGDSAVYLCASSLASGTQYFGPGTRLLVL.